This entry concerns a single T cell receptor beta chain. Antigen unknown. The repertoire was sequenced with immunoSEQ multiplex PCR; TCRdb's copy has only in-frame clones and lacks some. The sample yields 15,000 to 20,000 clones, more than 55% seen once. Germline values: CDR1 MNHNY, CDR2 SVGAGI (reference sequence). This CDR3 has 15 residues. V shed 0 bases and J shed 3 bases, with 12 bases lying between them. The data derive from a study of T cell repertoires in ileal Crohn's disease. Study-wide findings and caveats: Every patient over 26.8% clonality showed endoscopic recurrence.

Adults with ileal or ileocolonic Crohn's disease and an indication for resection were eligible. This clonotype was sampled from an adult with Crohn's disease. Sequencing was done on a sample of ileal tissue. The chain is built from TRBV6-6 and TRBJ2-7; a weak D match, TRBD1 (6 bases). CDR3 residues: CASSYSMDSFYEQYF. CDR3 nucleotides: TGTGCCAGCAGTTACTCGATGGACAGCTTCTACGAGCAGTACTTC.